This TCR beta chain was recovered during a study of vaccination and CD4 T cells after COVID-19. Study as a whole: Convalescent patients, three in number, were sampled at day 14 and days 161 to 241 post-vaccination.

The Oncomine TCR Beta short-read assay generated sequence data from the DNA of cultured CD4+ T cells. TCRdb called the PCR reads again in MiXCR, with one record for every CDR3 protein. This sample yields 25,000 to 30,000 distinct CDR3 sequences, of which 41% are seen a single time; roughly 5.6% belongs to the top ten. Germline CDR1 is MNHEY and CDR2 is SVGEGT. V dropped 6 bases and J dropped 1 base, with 21 bases sitting between them. This CDR3 region has 17 residues. Time point in this sample: late sampling 161 to 241 days after vaccination in a few convalescent patients. Indicated treatment: roughly 10-day PBMC culture with coronavirus spike peptide pools or control peptides (ViraFEST assay). This clonotype was found a few times. Antigen: not known.

Here the sequenced sample was CD4+ T cells from blood, cultured in vitro, taken about 7 months after SARS-CoV-2 vaccination. The receptor was derived from a human donor who had recovered from COVID-19. V usage is TRBV6-2 or TRBV6-3 and J usage is TRBJ1-2; TRBD1 might be the D (6 bases). CDR3 DNA: TGTGCCAGCAGCCCCGCCAGGGGAGGACCTCGTAACTATGGCTACACCTTC. Its protein product is CASSPARGGPRNYGYTF.